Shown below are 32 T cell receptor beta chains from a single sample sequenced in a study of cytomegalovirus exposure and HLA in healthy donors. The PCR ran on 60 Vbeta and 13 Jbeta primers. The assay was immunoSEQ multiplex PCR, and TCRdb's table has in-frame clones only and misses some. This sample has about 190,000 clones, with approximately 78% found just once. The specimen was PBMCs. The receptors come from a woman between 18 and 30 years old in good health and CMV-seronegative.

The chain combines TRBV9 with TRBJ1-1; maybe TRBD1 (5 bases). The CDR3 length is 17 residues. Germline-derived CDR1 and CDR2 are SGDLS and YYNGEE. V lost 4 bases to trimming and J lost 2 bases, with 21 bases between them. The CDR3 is CASSSDGAVGLNTEAFF. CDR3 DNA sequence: TGTGCCAGCAGCTCCGACGGGGCAGTGGGACTAAACACTGAAGCTTTCTTT.

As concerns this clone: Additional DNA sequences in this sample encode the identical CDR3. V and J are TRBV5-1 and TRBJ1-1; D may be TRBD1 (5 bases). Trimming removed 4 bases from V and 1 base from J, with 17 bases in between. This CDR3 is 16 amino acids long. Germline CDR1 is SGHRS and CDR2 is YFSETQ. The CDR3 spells CASSVGQGMENTEAFF. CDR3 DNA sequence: TGCGCCAGCAGCGTGGGGCAGGGAATGGAGAACACTGAAGCTTTCTTT.

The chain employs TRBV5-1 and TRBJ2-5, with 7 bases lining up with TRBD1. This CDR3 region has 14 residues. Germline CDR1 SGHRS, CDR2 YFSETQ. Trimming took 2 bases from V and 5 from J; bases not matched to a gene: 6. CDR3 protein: CASSFSGGGETQYF. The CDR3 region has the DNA TGCGCCAGCAGCTTCTCAGGGGGTGGGGAGACCCAGTACTTC.

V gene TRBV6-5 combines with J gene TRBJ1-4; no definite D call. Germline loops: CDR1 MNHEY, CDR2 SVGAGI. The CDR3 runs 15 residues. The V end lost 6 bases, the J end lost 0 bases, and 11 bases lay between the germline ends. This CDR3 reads CASRDSSATNEKLFF. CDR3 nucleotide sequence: TGTGCCAGCAGGGACTCATCTGCAACTAATGAAAAACTGTTTTTT.

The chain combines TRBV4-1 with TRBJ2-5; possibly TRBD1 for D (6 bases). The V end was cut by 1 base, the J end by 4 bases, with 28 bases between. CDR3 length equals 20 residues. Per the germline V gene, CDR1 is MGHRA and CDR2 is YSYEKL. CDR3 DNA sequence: TGCGCCAGCAGCCAAGTAAGTGTGACAGGAAGGACGAGAGGTACAGAGACCCAGTACTTC. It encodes CASSQVSVTGRTRGTETQYF.

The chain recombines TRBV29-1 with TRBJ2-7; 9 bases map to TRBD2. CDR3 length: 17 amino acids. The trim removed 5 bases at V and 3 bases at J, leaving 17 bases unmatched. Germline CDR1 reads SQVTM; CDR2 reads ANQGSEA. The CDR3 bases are TGCAGCGTTCTGGGGGCGGGTAGCGGGAGAGGGCTCTACGAGCAGTACTTC. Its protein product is CSVLGAGSGRGLYEQYF.

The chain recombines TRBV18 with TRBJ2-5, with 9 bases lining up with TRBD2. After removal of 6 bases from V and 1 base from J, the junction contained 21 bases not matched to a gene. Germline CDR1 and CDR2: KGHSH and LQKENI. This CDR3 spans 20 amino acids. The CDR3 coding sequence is TGTGCCAGCTCCTGGACGGCGGGAGGGCCGGGAGTTTTGGGCCAAGAGACCCAGTACTTC. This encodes CASSWTAGGPGVLGQETQYF.

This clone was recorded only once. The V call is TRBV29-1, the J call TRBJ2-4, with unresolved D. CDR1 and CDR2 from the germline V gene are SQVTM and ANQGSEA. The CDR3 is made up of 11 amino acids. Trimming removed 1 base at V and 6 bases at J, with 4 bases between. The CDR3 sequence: CSVEVVNIQYF. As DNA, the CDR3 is TGCAGCGTTGAAGTAGTAAACATTCAGTACTTC.

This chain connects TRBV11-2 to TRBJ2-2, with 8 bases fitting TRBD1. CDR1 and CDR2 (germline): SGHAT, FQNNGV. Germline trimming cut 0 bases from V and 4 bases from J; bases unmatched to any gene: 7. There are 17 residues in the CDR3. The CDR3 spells CASSLDLAGGFTGELFF. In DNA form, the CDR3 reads TGTGCCAGCAGCTTAGACTTGGCAGGGGGCTTCACCGGGGAGCTGTTTTTT.

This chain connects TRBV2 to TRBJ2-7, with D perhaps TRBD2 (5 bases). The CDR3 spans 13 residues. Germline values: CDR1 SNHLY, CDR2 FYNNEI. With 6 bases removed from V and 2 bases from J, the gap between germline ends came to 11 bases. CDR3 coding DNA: TGTGCCAGCAGCGACGACGGGACCTACGAGCAGTACTTC. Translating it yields CASSDDGTYEQYF.

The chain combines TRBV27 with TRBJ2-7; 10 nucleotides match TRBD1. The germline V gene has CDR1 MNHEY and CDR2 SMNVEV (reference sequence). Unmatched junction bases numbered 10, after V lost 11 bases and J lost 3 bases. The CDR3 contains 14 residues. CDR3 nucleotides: TGTGCCTCTTCTCTCCGGGACAGGGGCTACGAGCAGTACTTC. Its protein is CASSLRDRGYEQYF.

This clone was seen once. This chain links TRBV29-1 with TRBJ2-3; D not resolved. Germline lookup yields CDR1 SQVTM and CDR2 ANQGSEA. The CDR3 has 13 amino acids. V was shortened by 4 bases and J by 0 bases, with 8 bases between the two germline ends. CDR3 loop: CSVVQFSTDTQYF. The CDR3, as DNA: TGCAGCGTTGTCCAGTTCAGCACAGATACGCAGTATTTT.

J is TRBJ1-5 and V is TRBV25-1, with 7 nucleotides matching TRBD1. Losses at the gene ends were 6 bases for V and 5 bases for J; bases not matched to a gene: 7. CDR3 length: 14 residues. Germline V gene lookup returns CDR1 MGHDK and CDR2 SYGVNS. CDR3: CASSGEGAYQPQHF. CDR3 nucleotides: TGTGCCAGCAGCGGTGAGGGGGCCTATCAGCCCCAGCATTTT.

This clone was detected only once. CDR3 residues: CAFSERRLAAKQFF. The CDR3 bases are TGTGCCTTCTCGGAAAGAAGGCTAGCCGCCAAGCAGTTCTTC. The V gene is TRBV30, the J gene TRBJ2-1, with D tentatively TRBD2 (5 bases). Trimming left V 7 bases short and J 11 bases short, with 24 bases between. The CDR3 covers 14 residues. Germline V gene data show CDR1 as GTSNPN and CDR2 as SVGIG (reference sequence).

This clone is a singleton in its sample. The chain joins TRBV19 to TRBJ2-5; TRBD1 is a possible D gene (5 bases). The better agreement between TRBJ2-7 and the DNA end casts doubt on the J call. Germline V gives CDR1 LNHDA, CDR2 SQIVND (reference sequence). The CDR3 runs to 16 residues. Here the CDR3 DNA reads TGTGCCAGTAGTATAGATAATTGGCAGGGTAGCAACGAGCAGTACTTC. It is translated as CASSIDNWQGSNEQYF.

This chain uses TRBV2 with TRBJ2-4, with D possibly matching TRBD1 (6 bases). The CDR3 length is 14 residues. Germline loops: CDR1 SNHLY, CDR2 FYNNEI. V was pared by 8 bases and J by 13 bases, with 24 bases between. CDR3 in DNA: TGTGCCAGCCCTAAGACAGGTTCAAATGGGGGACAGTACTTC. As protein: CASPKTGSNGGQYF.

CDR3 coding DNA: TGTGCCAGCAGCAGAGCGGGAGCCCCCTACAATGAGCAGTTCTTC. Protein product: CASSRAGAPYNEQFF. V usage is TRBV5-8 and J usage is TRBJ2-1; 8 bases map to TRBD2. Germline values: CDR1 SGHTS, CDR2 YDEGEE. V was clipped by 4 bases and J by 2 bases; unmatched bases: 5. The CDR3 length is 15 residues.

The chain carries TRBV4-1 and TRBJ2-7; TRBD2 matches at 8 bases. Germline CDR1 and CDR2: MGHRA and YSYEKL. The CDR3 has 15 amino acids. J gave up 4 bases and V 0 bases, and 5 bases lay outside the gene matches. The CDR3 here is CASSQESGSIYEQYF. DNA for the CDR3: TGCGCCAGCAGCCAAGAAAGCGGGAGTATATACGAGCAGTACTTC.

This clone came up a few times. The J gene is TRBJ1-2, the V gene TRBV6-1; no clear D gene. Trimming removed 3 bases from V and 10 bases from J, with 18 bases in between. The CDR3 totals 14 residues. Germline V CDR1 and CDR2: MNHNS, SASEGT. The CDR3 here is CASSDLRMGEDYTF. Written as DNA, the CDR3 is TGTGCCAGCAGTGACTTACGCATGGGTGAGGACTACACCTTC.

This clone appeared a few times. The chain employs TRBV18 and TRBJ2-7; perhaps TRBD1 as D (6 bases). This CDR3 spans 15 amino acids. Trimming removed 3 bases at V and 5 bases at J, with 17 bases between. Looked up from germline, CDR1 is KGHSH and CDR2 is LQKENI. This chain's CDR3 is CASSPDLTGSNEQYF. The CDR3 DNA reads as TGTGCCAGCTCACCGGACCTTACAGGGTCCAACGAGCAGTACTTC.

The CDR3 DNA reads TGTGCCAGCAGTCTCTCTAGCGGGATGGTCTGGGATGAGCAGTTCTTC. This translates into CASSLSSGMVWDEQFF. The J gene is TRBJ2-1, the V gene TRBV2; 9 nucleotides align to TRBD2. Germline CDR1 is SNHLY and CDR2 is FYNNEI. V was clipped by 5 bases and J by 8 bases; unmatched bases: 13. The CDR3 sequence is 16 residues long.

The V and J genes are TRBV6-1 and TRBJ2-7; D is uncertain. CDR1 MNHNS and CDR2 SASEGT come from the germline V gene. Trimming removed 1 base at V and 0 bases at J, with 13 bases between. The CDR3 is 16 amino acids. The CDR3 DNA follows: TGTGCCAGCAGTGAAGTCGTTACACCAGGCTCCTACGAGCAGTACTTC. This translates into CASSEVVTPGSYEQYF.

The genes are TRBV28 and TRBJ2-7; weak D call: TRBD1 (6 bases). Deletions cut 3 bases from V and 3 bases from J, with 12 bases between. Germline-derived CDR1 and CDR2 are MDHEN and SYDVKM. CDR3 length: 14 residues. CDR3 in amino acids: CASSFQGQGYEQYF. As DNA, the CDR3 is TGTGCCAGCAGTTTCCAGGGGCAGGGCTACGAGCAGTACTTC.

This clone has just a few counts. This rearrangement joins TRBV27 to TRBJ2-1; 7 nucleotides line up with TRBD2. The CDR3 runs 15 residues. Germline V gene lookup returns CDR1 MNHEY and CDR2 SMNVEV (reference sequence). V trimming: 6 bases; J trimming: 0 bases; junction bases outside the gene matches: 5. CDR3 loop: CASRGGASSYNEQFF. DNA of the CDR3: TGTGCCAGCAGGGGAGGGGCTAGCTCCTACAATGAGCAGTTCTTC.

The CDR3 loop is CASSQLAPATNEQFF. The CDR3 region has the DNA TGCGCCAGCAGCCAACTAGCGCCGGCCACCAATGAGCAGTTCTTC. The chain links TRBV4-1 to TRBJ2-1, with D possibly being TRBD2 (6 bases). The germline CDR1 and CDR2 sequences are MGHRA and YSYEKL. V lost 2 bases to trimming and J lost 6 bases, with 14 bases between them. The CDR3 loop spans 15 amino acids.

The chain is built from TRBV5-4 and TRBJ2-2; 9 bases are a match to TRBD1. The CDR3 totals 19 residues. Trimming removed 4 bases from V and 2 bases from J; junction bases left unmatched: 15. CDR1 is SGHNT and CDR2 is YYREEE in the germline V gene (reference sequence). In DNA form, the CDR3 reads TGTGCCAGCAGCGTACCCACAGGGGGCGGATTTCCCAACACCGGGGAGCTGTTTTTT. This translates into CASSVPTGGGFPNTGELFF.

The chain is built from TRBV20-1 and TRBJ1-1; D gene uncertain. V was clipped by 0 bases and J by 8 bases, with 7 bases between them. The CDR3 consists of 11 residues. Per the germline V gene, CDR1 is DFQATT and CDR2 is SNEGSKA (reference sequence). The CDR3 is CSARDGIEAFF. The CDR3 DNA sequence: TGCAGTGCTAGAGATGGCATAGAAGCTTTCTTT.

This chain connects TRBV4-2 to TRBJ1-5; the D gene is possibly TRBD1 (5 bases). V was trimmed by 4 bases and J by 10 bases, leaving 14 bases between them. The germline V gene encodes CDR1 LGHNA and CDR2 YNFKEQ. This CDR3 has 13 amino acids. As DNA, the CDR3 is TGTGCCAGCAGCCCTGGAACCAGGGAACCCCAGCATTTT. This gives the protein CASSPGTREPQHF.

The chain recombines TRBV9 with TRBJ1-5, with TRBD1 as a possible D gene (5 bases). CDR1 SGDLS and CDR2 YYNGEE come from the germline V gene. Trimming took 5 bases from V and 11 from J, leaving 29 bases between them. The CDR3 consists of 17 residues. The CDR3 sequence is CASRNVDNFQGRRAQHF. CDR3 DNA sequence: TGTGCCAGCAGAAACGTCGACAATTTTCAGGGAAGGAGAGCCCAGCATTTT.

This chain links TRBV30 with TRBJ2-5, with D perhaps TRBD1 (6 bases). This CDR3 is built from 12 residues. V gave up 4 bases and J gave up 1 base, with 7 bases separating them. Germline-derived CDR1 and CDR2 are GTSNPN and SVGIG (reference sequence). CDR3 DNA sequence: TGTGCCTGGACAGGGGCCCAAGAGACCCAGTACTTC. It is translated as CAWTGAQETQYF.

CDR3: CASRPSGGETQYF. The CDR3 nucleotides are TGTGCCAGTAGGCCTAGCGGGGGAGAGACCCAGTACTTC. The rearrangement joins TRBV19 to TRBJ2-5, with 10 bases lining up with TRBD2. The trim removed 6 bases at V and 4 bases at J, leaving 2 bases unmatched. Germline CDR1 LNHDA, CDR2 SQIVND (reference sequence). There are 13 residues in the CDR3.

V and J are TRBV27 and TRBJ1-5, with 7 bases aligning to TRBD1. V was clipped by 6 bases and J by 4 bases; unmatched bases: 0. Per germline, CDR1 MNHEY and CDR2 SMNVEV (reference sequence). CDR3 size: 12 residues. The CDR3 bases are TGTGCCAGCAGACAGGGGAATCAGCCCCAGCATTTT. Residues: CASRQGNQPQHF.